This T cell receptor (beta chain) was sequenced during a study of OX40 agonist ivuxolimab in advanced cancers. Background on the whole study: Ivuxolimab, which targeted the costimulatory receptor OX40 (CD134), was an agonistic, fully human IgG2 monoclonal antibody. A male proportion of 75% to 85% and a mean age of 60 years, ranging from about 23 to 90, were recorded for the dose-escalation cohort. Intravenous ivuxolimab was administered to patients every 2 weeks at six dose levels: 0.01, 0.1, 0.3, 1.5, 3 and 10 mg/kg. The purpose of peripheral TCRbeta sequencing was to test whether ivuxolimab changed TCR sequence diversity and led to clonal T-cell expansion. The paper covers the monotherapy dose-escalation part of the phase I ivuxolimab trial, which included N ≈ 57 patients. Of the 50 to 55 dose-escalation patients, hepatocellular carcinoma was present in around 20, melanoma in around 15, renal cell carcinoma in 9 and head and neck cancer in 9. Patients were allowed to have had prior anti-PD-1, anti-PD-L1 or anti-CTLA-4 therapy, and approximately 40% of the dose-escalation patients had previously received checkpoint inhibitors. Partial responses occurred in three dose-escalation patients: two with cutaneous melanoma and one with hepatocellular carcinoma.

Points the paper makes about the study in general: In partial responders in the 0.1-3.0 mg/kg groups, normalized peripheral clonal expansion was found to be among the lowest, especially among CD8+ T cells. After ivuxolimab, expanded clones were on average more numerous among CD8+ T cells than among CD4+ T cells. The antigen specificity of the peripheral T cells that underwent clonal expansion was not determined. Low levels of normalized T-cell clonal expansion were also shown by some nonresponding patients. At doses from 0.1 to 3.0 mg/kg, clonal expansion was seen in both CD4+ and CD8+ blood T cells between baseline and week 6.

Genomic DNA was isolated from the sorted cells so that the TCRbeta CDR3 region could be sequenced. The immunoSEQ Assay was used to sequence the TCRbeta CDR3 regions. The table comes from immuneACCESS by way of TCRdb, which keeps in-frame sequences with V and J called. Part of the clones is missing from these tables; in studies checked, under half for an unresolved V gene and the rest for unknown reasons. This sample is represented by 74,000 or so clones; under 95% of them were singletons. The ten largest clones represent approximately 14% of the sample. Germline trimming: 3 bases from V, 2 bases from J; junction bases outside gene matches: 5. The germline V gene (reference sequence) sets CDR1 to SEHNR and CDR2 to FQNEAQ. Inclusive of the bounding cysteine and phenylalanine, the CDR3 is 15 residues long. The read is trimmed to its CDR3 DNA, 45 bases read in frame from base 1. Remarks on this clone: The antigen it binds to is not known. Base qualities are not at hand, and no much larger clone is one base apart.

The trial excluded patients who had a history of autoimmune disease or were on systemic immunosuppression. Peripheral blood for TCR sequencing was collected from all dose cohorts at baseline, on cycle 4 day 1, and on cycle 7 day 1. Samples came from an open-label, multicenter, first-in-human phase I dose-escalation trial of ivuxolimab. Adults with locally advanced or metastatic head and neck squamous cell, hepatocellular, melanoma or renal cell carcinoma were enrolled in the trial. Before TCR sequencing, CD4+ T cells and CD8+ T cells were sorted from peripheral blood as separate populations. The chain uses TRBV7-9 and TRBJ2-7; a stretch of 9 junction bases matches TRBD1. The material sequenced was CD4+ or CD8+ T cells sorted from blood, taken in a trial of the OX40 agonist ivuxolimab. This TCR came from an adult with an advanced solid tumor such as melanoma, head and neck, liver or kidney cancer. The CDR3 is CASSLDRGVPYEQYF. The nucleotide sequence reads TGTGCCAGCAGCTTGGACAGGGGTGTACCCTACGAGCAGTACTTC.